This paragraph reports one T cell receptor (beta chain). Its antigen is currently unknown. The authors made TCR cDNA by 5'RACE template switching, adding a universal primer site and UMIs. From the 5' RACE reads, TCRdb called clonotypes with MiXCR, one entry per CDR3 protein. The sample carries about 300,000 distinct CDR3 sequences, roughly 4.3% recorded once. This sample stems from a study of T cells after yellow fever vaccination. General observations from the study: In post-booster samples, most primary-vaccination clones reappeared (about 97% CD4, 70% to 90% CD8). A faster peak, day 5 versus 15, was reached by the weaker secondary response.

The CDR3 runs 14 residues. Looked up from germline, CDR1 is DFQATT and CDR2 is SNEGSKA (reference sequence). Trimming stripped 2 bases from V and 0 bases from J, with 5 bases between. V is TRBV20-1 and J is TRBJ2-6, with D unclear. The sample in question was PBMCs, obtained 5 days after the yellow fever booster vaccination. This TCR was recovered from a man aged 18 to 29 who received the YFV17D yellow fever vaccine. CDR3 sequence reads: CSARKSSGANVLTF. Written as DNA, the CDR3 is TGCAGTGCTAGAAAGAGCTCTGGGGCCAACGTCCTGACTTTC.